This note documents a single T cell receptor (beta chain) sequence. Its antigen is currently unknown. V gave up 3 bases and J gave up 3 bases, with 15 bases separating them. The CDR3 is made up of 16 amino acids. Germline assignment: CDR1 SGHTA and CDR2 FQGNSA. This entry belongs to a study of cytomegalovirus exposure and HLA in healthy donors. Study-level results: Three of the chains that were CMV-associated were confirmed in vitro to be specific for CMV antigens. Researchers counted 164 TCR beta chains as cytomegalovirus-associated. Highly shared variants forming one cluster were likely a sequencing artifact.

A multiplex PCR was run with 60 Vbeta primers and 13 Jbeta primers. Libraries were prepared by immunoSEQ multiplex PCR; TCRdb keeps only in-frame clonotypes and omits some of them. In the table there are about 200,000 clones, approximately 78% of which are singletons. Healthy bone marrow donors made up the donor group. The sequence was obtained from a woman aged 45 to 65 in good health and CMV-seropositive. The sample was PBMCs. This chain connects TRBV7-2 to TRBJ1-5; unclear D gene. CDR3 in amino acids: CASSFLAGLLNQPQHF. In DNA form, the CDR3 reads TGTGCCAGCAGCTTCTTGGCGGGCCTACTCAATCAGCCCCAGCATTTT.